The clone carrying this TCR beta chain was seen only a few times. This sample stems from a study of blood T cell repertoires in COVID-19. As for the study in general: PBMCs, B-cell-depleted T cells, or T cells were the source of the cDNA or gDNA that made up the material.

Some clones are missing from TCRdb's copy, which holds only in-frame ones; the method was immunoSEQ multiplex PCR. The sample carries 200,000 or so clones, roughly 79% recorded once. Sequencing used peripheral blood. The TCR originated in a man between 60 and 70 years old with active or convalescent COVID-19.

The CDR3 coding sequence is TGTGCCAGCAGTTACGGTGGGGAGACAGGAAATCAGCCCCAGCATTTT. This codes for CASSYGGETGNQPQHF. This rearrangement joins TRBV6-2 or TRBV6-3 to TRBJ1-5; possible D gene TRBD1, 6 bases. This CDR3 is built from 16 residues. V was shortened by 2 bases and J by 4 bases, with 15 bases between the two germline ends. Germline lookup yields CDR1 MNHEY and CDR2 SVGEGT.